The text below deals with one T cell receptor beta chain. Its specificity is not known. The sample originates from a study of cytomegalovirus exposure and HLA in healthy donors. Overall study: The same platform was used for the 130 or so validation repertoires as for the roughly 660 first-cohort repertoires, as reported in a later analysis.

Study results and limitations: First-cohort TCR clusters were later found to tend to co-occur in the roughly 130 validation repertoires. Overall, under 200 TCR beta chains were annotated as cytomegalovirus-associated. Confirmation in vitro established that three CMV-associated chains were specific for CMV antigens.

Sequencing used immunoSEQ multiplex PCR; TCRdb keeps in-frame clones, though not all of them. The sample carries under 400,000 clones, around 86% recorded once. What was sequenced was PBMCs. This receptor was identified in a young woman in good health and CMV-seronegative.

The CDR3 loop is CASRSRIVNQPQHF. The CDR3 nucleotides read TGTGCCAGCAGATCTAGGATCGTCAATCAGCCCCAGCATTTT. The chain employs TRBV14 and TRBJ1-5; D uncertain. The V gene lost 6 bases and the J gene lost 3 bases, with 12 bases spanning the gap. The CDR3 totals 14 residues. Germline V gene lookup returns CDR1 SGHDN and CDR2 FVKESK.